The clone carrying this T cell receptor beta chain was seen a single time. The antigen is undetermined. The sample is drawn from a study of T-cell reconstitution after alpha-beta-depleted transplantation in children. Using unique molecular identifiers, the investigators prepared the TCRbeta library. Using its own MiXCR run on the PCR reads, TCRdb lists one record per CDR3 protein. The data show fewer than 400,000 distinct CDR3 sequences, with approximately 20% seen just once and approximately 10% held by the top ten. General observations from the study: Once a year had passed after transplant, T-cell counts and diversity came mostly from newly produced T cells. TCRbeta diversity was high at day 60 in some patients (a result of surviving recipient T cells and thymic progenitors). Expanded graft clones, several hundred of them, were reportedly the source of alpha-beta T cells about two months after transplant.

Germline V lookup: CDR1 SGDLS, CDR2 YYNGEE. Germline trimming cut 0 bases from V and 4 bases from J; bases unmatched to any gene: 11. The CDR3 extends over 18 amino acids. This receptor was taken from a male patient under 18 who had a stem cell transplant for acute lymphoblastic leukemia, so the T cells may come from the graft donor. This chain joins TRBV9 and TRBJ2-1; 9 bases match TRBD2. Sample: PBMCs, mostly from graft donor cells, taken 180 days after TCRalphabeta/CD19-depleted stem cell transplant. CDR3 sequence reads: CASSVGLAGTLFYNEQFF. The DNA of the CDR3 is TGTGCCAGCAGCGTAGGCCTAGCGGGAACCCTCTTTTACAATGAGCAGTTCTTC.